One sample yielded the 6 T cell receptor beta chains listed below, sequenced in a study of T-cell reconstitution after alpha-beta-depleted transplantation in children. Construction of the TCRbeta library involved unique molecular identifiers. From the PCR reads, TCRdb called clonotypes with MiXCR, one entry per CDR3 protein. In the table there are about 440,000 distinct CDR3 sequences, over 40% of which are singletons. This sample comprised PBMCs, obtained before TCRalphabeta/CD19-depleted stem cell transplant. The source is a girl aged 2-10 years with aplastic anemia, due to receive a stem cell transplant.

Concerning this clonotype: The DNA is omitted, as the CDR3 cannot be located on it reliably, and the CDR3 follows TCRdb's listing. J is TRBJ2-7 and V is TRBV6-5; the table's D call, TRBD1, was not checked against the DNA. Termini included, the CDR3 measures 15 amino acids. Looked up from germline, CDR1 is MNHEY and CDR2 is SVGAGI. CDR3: CASSSSGQGGYEQYF.

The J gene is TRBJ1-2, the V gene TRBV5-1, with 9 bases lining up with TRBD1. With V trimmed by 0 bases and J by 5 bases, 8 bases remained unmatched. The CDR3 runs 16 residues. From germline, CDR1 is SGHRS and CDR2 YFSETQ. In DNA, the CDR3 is TGCGCCAGCAGCTTGGGCGTAGGACAGGGGAAATATGGCTACACCTTC. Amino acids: CASSLGVGQGKYGYTF.

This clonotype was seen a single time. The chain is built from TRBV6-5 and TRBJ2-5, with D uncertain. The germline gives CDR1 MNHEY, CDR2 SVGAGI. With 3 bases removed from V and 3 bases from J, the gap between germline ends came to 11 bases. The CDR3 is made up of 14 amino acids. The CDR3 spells CASSYGIGKETQYF. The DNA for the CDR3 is TGTGCCAGCAGTTATGGGATAGGGAAAGAGACCCAGTACTTC.

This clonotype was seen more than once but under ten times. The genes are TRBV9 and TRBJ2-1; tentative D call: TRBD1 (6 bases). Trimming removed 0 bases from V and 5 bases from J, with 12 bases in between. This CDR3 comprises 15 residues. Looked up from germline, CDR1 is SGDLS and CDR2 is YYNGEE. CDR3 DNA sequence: TGTGCCAGCAGCGTAGACGGCAGGGGAAACAATGAGCAGTTCTTC. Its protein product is CASSVDGRGNNEQFF.

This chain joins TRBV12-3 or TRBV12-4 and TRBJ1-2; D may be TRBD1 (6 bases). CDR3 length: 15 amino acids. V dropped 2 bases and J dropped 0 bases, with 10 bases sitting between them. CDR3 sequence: CASSLRQVANYGYTF. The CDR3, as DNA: TGTGCCAGCAGTTTAAGACAGGTAGCTAACTATGGCTACACCTTC.

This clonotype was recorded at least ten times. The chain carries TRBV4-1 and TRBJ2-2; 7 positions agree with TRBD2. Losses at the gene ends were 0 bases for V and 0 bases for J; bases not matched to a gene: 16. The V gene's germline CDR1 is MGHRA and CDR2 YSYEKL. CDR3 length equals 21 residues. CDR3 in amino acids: CASSQEVPGRVGRTNTGELFF. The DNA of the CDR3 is TGCGCCAGCAGCCAAGAAGTGCCAGGGAGAGTCGGGAGGACGAACACCGGGGAGCTGTTTTTT.